The next 5 T cell receptor beta chains were all read from a single sample in a study of blood T cells in healthy people across ages. Alongside a J-beta primer mix, a sample-barcoded 5' primer served in a second PCR lasting roughly 7 to 12 cycles. A single record per CDR3 protein comes from TCRdb applying MiXCR to the 5' RACE reads. The table records 650,000 or so distinct CDR3 sequences, roughly half of them present only once. Sequencing was done on a sample of blood. Receptors originate from an elderly woman in good health.

This clonotype was seen at least ten times. The V gene is TRBV27, the J gene TRBJ1-5; TRBD1 might be the D (5 bases). CDR1 is MNHEY, CDR2 SMNVEV, per germline (reference sequence). V lost 5 bases and J 4 bases, leaving 21 bases between the germline ends. There are 17 residues in the CDR3. The CDR3 DNA reads TGTGCCAGCAGTCAGAATGGGGTGGGGGACCTAAATCAGCCCCAGCATTTT. Translating it yields CASSQNGVGDLNQPQHF.

The CDR3 is CASSAGLAGEQFF. CDR3 coding DNA: TGTGCCAGCAGTGCTGGACTAGCGGGGGAACAGTTCTTC. The chain carries TRBV7-3 and TRBJ2-1; the match to TRBD2 covers 13 bases. Germline V lookup: CDR1 SGHTA, CDR2 FQGTGA. The length of the CDR3 is 13 residues. J gave up 13 bases and V 6 bases, and 6 bases lay outside the gene matches.

The genes are TRBV30 and TRBJ1-2; a possible D gene is TRBD1 (6 bases). The CDR3 contains 15 residues. Germline loops: CDR1 GTSNPN, CDR2 SVGIG (reference sequence). V lost 4 bases to trimming and J lost 0 bases, with 15 bases between them. CDR3 loop: CAWNGAGETNYGYTF. The CDR3 nucleotides read TGTGCCTGGAATGGGGCAGGGGAAACTAACTATGGCTACACCTTC.

The CDR3 loop is CASSVFRVDGYTF. CDR3 DNA: TGTGCCAGCAGTGTATTCAGGGTTGATGGCTACACCTTC. The gene calls are TRBV12-3 or TRBV12-4 and TRBJ1-2, with D possibly being TRBD1 (5 bases). Trimming removed 5 bases from V and 6 bases from J, with 13 bases in between. CDR3 length: 13 residues.

The chain is built from TRBV4-3 and TRBJ2-3; 10 bases match TRBD2. The junction had 13 bases not matched to a gene; V was cut back by 0 bases and J by 4 bases. The CDR3 contains 19 residues. Germline assignment: CDR1 LGHNA and CDR2 YSLEER. CDR3 DNA sequence: TGCGCCAGCAGCCAAGAATGGGGGGCACTAGCGGGGATCCCAGATACGCAGTATTTT. This encodes CASSQEWGALAGIPDTQYF.